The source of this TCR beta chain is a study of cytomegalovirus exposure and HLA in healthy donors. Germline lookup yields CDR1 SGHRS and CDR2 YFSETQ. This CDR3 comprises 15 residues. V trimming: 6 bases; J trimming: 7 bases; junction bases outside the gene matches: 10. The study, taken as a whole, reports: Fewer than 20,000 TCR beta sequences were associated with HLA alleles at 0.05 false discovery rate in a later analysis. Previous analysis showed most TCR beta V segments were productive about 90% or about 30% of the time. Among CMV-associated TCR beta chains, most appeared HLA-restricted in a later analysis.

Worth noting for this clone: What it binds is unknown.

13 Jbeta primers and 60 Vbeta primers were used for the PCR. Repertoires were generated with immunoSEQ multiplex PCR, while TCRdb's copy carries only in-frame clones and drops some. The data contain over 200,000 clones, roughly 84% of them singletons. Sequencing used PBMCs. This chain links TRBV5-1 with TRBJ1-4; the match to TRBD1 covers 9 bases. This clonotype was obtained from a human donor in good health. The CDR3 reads CASTVGTGSFEKLFF. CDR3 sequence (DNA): TGCGCCAGCACCGTGGGGACAGGGAGTTTTGAAAAACTGTTTTTT.